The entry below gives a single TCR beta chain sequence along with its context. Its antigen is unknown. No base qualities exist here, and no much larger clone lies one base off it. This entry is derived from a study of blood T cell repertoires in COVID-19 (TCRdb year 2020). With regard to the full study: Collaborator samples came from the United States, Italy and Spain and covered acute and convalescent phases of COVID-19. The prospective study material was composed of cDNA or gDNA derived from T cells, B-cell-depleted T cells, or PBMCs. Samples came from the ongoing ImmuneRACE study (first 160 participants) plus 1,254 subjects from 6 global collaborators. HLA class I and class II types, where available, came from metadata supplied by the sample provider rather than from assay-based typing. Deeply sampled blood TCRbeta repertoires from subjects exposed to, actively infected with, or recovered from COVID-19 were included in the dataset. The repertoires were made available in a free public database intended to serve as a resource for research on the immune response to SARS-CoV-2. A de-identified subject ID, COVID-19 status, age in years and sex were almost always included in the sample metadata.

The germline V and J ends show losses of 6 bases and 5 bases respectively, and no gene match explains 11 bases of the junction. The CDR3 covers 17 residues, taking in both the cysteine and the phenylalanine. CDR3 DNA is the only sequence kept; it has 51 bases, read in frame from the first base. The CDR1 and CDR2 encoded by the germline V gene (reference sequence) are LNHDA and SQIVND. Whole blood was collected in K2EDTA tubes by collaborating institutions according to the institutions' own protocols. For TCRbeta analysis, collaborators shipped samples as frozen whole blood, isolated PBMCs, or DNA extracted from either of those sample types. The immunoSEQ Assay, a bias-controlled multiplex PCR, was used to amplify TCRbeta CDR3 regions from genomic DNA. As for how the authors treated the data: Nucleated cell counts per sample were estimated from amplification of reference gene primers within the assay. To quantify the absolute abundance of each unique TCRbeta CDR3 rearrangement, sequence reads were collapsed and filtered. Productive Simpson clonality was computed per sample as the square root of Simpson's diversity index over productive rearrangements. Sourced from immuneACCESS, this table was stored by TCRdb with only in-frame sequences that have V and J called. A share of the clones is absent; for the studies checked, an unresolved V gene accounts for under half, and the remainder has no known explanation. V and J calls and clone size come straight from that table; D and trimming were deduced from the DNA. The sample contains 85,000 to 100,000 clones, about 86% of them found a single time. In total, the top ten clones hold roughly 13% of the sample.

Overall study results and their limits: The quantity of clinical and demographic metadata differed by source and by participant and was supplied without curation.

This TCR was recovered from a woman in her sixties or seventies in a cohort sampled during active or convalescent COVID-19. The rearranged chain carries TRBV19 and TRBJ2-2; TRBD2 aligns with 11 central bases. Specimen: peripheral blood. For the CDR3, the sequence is CASSRGLAGGRTGELFF. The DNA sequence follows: TGTGCCAGTAGCAGAGGTCTAGCGGGAGGTCGGACCGGGGAGCTGTTTTTT. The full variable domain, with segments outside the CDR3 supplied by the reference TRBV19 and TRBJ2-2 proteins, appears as DGGITQSPKYLFRKEGQNVTLSCEQNLNHDAMYWYRQDPGQGLRLIYYSQIVNDFQKGDIAEGYSVSREKKESFPLTVTSAQKNPTAFYLCASSRGLAGGRTGELFFGEGSRLTVL.